This TCR beta chain was identified in a study of CD8+CD57+ T cells in acquired aplastic anemia. Both TCR beta VDJ combination and CDR3 sequence profiling were carried out. Genomic DNA was the template for this profiling. TCRdb analysed the reads with MiXCR anew, one entry per CDR3 protein. This sample has around 430,000 distinct CDR3 sequences; approximately 32% occur once, and the top ten carry approximately 0.82%. Flow cytometry had shown expanded CD8+CD57+ cells in the patients chosen for sequencing. V lost 0 bases, J lost 1 base, and 4 bases lay in between. Germline CDR1 SGHNT, CDR2 YENEEA. This CDR3 is 14 amino acids long. Only a few counts were recorded for this clonotype.

The receptor was isolated from a human donor with aplastic anemia. This chain joins TRBV11-3 and TRBJ1-3; D is undetermined. Sequencing was carried out using sorted CD4+, CD8+, or CD8+CD57+ T cells (not recorded which) from PBMCs. The CDR3 nucleotides are TGTGCCAGCAGCTTAGAATGGTCTGGAAACACCATATATTTT. Amino acids: CASSLEWSGNTIYF.